This T cell receptor beta chain stems from a study of blood T cell repertoires in COVID-19. At the level of the study: Collection of acute and convalescent COVID-19 samples took place in the United States, Italy and Spain. Nucleic acid was either cDNA or gDNA, and it came from T cells, B-cell-depleted T cells, or PBMCs.

In the authors' workflow: The assay estimated nucleated cells by amplifying reference gene primers. The data were produced by immunoSEQ multiplex PCR, yet TCRdb's version contains in-frame clones alone and is incomplete. From that table come the V and J calls and clone size; the DNA was used to work out D and trimming. The sample has 200,000 to 250,000 clones, more than 75% seen once; the top ten hold about 2.9%. Trimming removed 0 bases from V and 8 bases from J, with 17 bases in between. This CDR3 has 15 residues. The germline V gene has CDR1 SGDLS and CDR2 YYNGEE. The chain uses TRBV9 and TRBJ1-2; D is uncertain. Sequenced material: peripheral blood. The receptor comes from a woman aged 25 to 45 who had recovered from COVID-19. Here the CDR3 reads CASSVEAKAGSGYTF. The CDR3 coding sequence is TGTGCCAGCAGCGTAGAGGCAAAGGCGGGGAGCGGCTACACCTTC.